The text below deals with one T cell receptor (beta chain). CDR1 is MGHRA, CDR2 YSYEKL, per germline. V was cut by 0 bases and J by 5 bases, with 13 bases left in between. The CDR3 consists of 15 residues. This sample was included in a study of blood T cell repertoires in COVID-19. Study in general: Samples of COVID-19 (acute and convalescent) were obtained from the United States, Italy and Spain. The analysed material was cDNA or gDNA that came from T cells, B-cell-depleted T cells, or PBMCs.

Under the authors' procedure: The authors estimated nucleated cell counts from reference gene primer amplification. Measured with immunoSEQ multiplex PCR; TCRdb has only the in-frame clones, and not every one. Clone size and V and J calls were adopted from that table, with D and trimming inferred from the DNA. The data hold some 250,000 clones, with about 86% observed a single time. This TCR was recovered from a woman aged 30 to 39 who had recovered from COVID-19. The chain recombines TRBV4-1 with TRBJ1-2; tentatively, D is TRBD1 (5 bases). Material: peripheral blood. CDR3 residues: CASSQDGRVFYGYTF. CDR3 nucleotide sequence: TGCGCCAGCAGCCAAGATGGCAGGGTGTTTTATGGCTACACCTTC.